This TCR beta chain comes out of a study of blood T cells in healthy people across ages. Using a J-beta primer mix together with a sample-barcoded 5' primer, a second PCR was run for about 6 to 11 cycles. TCRdb passed the 5' RACE reads through MiXCR, listing each CDR3 protein once. Of around 1,600,000 distinct CDR3 sequences listed, 35% to 45% are singletons. There are a few counts of this clonotype. CDR1 and CDR2 (germline): LGHNA, YNFKEQ. This CDR3 is built from 14 residues. V was shortened by 5 bases and J by 2 bases, with 11 bases between the two germline ends. The specimen was blood. The chain links TRBV4-2 to TRBJ2-3; D remains unclear. The receptor was derived from a woman aged 18 to 35 in good health. The DNA for the CDR3 is TGTGCCAGCAGCTTTACTACATCCACAGATACGCAGTATTTT. Translation: CASSFTTSTDTQYF.